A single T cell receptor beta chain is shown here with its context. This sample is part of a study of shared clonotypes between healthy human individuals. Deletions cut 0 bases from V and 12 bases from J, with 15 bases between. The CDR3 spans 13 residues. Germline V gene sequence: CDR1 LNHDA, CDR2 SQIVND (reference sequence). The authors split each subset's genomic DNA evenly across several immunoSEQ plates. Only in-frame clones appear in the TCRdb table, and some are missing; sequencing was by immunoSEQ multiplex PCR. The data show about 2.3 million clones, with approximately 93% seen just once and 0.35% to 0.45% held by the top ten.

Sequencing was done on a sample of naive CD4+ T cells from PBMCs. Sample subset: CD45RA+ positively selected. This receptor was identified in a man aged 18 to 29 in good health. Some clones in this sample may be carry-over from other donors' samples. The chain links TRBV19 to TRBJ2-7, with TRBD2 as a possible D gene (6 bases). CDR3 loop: CASSIDPGTGLYF. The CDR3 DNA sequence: TGTGCCAGTAGTATAGATCCGGGGACTGGGTTGTACTTC.